What follows are 29 T cell receptor beta chains derived from one specimen sequenced in a study of cytotoxic CD8 clonotypes in ibrutinib-treated CLL. The assay was immunoSEQ multiplex PCR, and TCRdb's table has in-frame clones only and misses some. The sample lists about 330,000 clones, roughly 71% occurring once. Material: PBMCs, obtained after 36 months of ibrutinib treatment. The receptor source for this set is a human donor with chronic lymphocytic leukemia.

The chain couples TRBV4-1 to TRBJ1-6; 8 nucleotides agree with TRBD1. The V and J ends lost 2 bases and 6 bases, in that order; junction bases with no gene match: 6. Germline loops: CDR1 MGHRA, CDR2 YSYEKL. The CDR3 covers 16 residues. The DNA of the CDR3 is TGCGCCAGCAGCCAATTGGCCGGGACAGGTAATTCACCCCTCCACTTT. Its translation: CASSQLAGTGNSPLHF.

This clone has just a few counts. V and J are TRBV27 and TRBJ2-7; D not certain. The length of the CDR3 is 13 residues. Germline V gene lookup returns CDR1 MNHEY and CDR2 SMNVEV (reference sequence). Trimming took 6 bases from V and 0 from J, leaving 9 bases between them. Here the CDR3 reads CASSMTSSYEQYF. The CDR3 DNA sequence: TGTGCCAGCAGCATGACATCCTCCTACGAGCAGTACTTC.

V usage is TRBV7-8 and J usage is TRBJ2-2; TRBD1 agrees at 10 bases. Losses at the gene ends were 4 bases for V and 1 base for J; bases not matched to a gene: 9. The CDR3 contains 18 residues. Germline lookup yields CDR1 SGHVS and CDR2 FQNEAQ. The chain's CDR3 is CASSYRPGTGENTGELFF. In nucleotides, the CDR3 is TGTGCCAGCAGCTATCGTCCCGGGACAGGGGAGAACACCGGGGAGCTGTTTTTT.

V and J are TRBV20-1 and TRBJ2-7; no clear D gene. The germline V and J ends were trimmed by 1 base and 11 bases, with 12 bases remaining between them. The CDR3 sequence is 11 residues long. Germline assignment: CDR1 DFQATT and CDR2 SNEGSKA (reference sequence). CDR3 in DNA: TGCAGTGCTAGAGCCGGAGTATCTAAGTACTTC. It codes for CSARAGVSKYF.

J is TRBJ2-5 and V is TRBV5-1, with D maybe TRBD2 (5 bases). The CDR3 totals 15 residues. Germline CDR1 is SGHRS and CDR2 is YFSETQ. V was pared by 4 bases and J by 8 bases, with 21 bases between. CDR3 sequence: CASSETVGGVGTQYF. CDR3 nucleotides: TGCGCCAGCAGCGAGACCGTTGGAGGAGTTGGAACCCAGTACTTC.

This chain uses TRBV18 with TRBJ2-7; D not certain. CDR3 size: 15 residues. CDR1 and CDR2 from the germline V gene are KGHSH and LQKENI. Trimming removed 3 bases from V and 0 bases from J, with 12 bases in between. The CDR3 spells CASSPVASPSYEQYF. CDR3 nucleotides: TGTGCCAGCTCACCGGTGGCTTCACCCTCCTACGAGCAGTACTTC.

The chain recombines TRBV2 with TRBJ2-2; TRBD1 is a possible D gene (6 bases). The V end lost 3 bases, the J end lost 3 bases, and 14 bases lay between the germline ends. CDR1 and CDR2 (germline): SNHLY, FYNNEI. CDR3 size: 16 residues. The chain's CDR3 is CASSEEWQGYTGELFF. CDR3 nucleotides: TGTGCCAGCAGTGAGGAGTGGCAGGGGTACACCGGGGAGCTGTTTTTT.

The DNA for the CDR3 is TGTGCCAGTAGTATAAATAGGGACAGCTACGAGCAGTACTTC. Translated, it gives CASSINRDSYEQYF. The genes are TRBV19 and TRBJ2-7, with 7 bases aligning to TRBD1. The CDR3 covers 14 residues. Germline CDR1 and CDR2: LNHDA and SQIVND (reference sequence). The V gene end was trimmed by 2 bases and the J gene end by 3 bases; junction bases not matched to a gene: 4.

The sample holds a few counts of this clone. V gene TRBV7-9 combines with J gene TRBJ1-5; TRBD1 is a possible D gene (6 bases). V lost 10 bases and J lost 6, with 19 bases in between. CDR1 and CDR2 from the germline V gene are SEHNR and FQNEAQ (reference sequence). The CDR3 is made up of 14 amino acids. As DNA, the CDR3 is TGTGCCATCCAAAGCGGGGGGCTAGGTCAGCCCCAGCATTTT. Protein product: CAIQSGGLGQPQHF.

This rearrangement joins TRBV5-6 to TRBJ1-4; D not certain. The V end lost 4 bases, the J end lost 4 bases, and 11 bases lay between the germline ends. CDR3 length equals 14 residues. The V gene's germline CDR1 is SGHDT and CDR2 YYEEEE. CDR3 DNA: TGTGCCAGCAGCCCCGGGATGCATAATGAAAAACTGTTTTTT. Amino acids: CASSPGMHNEKLFF.

J is TRBJ2-5 and V is TRBV6-6; D possibly uses TRBD1 or TRBD2 (5 bases each). The CDR3 runs to 14 residues. The V and J ends lost 8 bases and 7 bases respectively, with 20 bases between them. Germline V gene data show CDR1 as MNHNY and CDR2 as SVGAGI (reference sequence). The CDR3: CASGTQGGKGTQYF. The DNA for the CDR3 is TGTGCCAGCGGGACGCAGGGTGGGAAGGGGACCCAGTACTTC.

The J gene is TRBJ2-5, the V gene TRBV9, with a weak D call TRBD2 (6 bases). The CDR3 consists of 14 residues. Looked up from germline, CDR1 is SGDLS and CDR2 is YYNGEE. V lost 2 bases and J 4 bases, leaving 12 bases between the germline ends. In nucleotides, the CDR3 is TGTGCCAGCAGCGTCTCTCCCGGGGGAGAGACCCAGTACTTC. This sequence encodes CASSVSPGGETQYF.

The rearrangement joins TRBV6-6 to TRBJ2-3; D is uncertain. CDR3 length equals 16 residues. Between the trimmed V and J ends, which lost 2 bases and 2 bases, there was a span of 14 bases. Germline-derived CDR1 and CDR2 are MNHNY and SVGAGI (reference sequence). CDR3 nucleotides: TGTGCCAGCAGTTACGACCCTGGGTTTACCACAGATACGCAGTATTTT. Amino acids: CASSYDPGFTTDTQYF.

J is TRBJ2-2 and V is TRBV5-4; TRBD2 matches 9 bases. This CDR3 spans 15 amino acids. The V gene end was trimmed by 5 bases and the J gene end by 6 bases; junction bases not matched to a gene: 8. The germline V gene encodes CDR1 SGHNT and CDR2 YYREEE (reference sequence). The DNA of the CDR3 is TGTGCCAGCAGGCCGGCGGGAGGGAAGGCCGGGGAGCTGTTTTTT. Its translation is CASRPAGGKAGELFF.

CDR3 nucleotide sequence: TGTGCCATCAGGAGGGGGTCTCTGAGCTCCTACAATGAGCAGTTCTTC. This gives the protein CAIRRGSLSSYNEQFF. The rearrangement uses TRBV10-3 and TRBJ2-1; perhaps TRBD1 as D (6 bases). Germline CDR1 ENHRY, CDR2 SYGVKD. Trimming left V 6 bases short and J 0 bases short, with 15 bases between. The CDR3 extends over 16 amino acids.

The J gene is TRBJ2-5, the V gene TRBV5-1; 15 positions agree with TRBD2. V dropped 5 bases and J dropped 4; count of bases not matched to a gene: 12. This CDR3 region has 18 residues. Germline V lookup: CDR1 SGHRS, CDR2 YFSETQ. The CDR3 reads CASRFGLAGGRKGETQYF. The DNA for the CDR3 is TGCGCCAGCAGATTCGGACTAGCGGGGGGGCGAAAGGGAGAGACCCAGTACTTC.

This chain connects TRBV6-1 to TRBJ1-1; D might be TRBD1 (5 bases). Trimming shortened V by 4 bases and J by 4 bases, and 13 bases separated the two germline ends. From germline, CDR1 is MNHNS and CDR2 SASEGT. The length of the CDR3 is 14 residues. CDR3 DNA sequence: TGTGCCAGCAGTGCAGGGCCTCGCAGCACTGAAGCTTTCTTT. Translated: CASSAGPRSTEAFF.

This chain uses TRBV27 with TRBJ1-5; no reliable D call. V was shortened by 1 base and J by 5 bases, with 12 bases between the two germline ends. This CDR3 comprises 15 residues. Per germline, CDR1 MNHEY and CDR2 SMNVEV (reference sequence). CDR3: CASSLFGGMDQPQHF. The CDR3 DNA reads as TGTGCCAGCAGTTTATTTGGAGGGATGGATCAGCCCCAGCATTTT.

The chain uses TRBV6-6 and TRBJ2-2, with a possible D match to TRBD1 (6 bases). The CDR3 extends over 15 amino acids. The germline V and J ends were trimmed by 4 bases and 4 bases, with 13 bases remaining between them. Germline V CDR1 and CDR2: MNHNY, SVGAGI (reference sequence). CDR3 sequence: CASSSTGLRTGELFF. CDR3 DNA sequence: TGTGCCAGCAGTTCTACAGGGCTCCGCACCGGGGAGCTGTTTTTT.

This chain uses TRBV29-1 with TRBJ1-2, with 9 positions matching TRBD1. The CDR3 has 14 amino acids. Germline V lookup: CDR1 SQVTM, CDR2 ANQGSEA. With V trimmed by 3 bases and J by 6 bases, 8 bases remained unmatched. The chain's CDR3 is CSVDTPDRGDGYTF. CDR3 nucleotide sequence: TGCAGCGTTGATACCCCGGACAGGGGTGATGGCTACACCTTC.

The gene calls are TRBV19 and TRBJ1-6; maybe TRBD1 (5 bases). The CDR3 spans 14 residues. Trimming stripped 7 bases from V and 7 bases from J, with 14 bases between. Germline lookup yields CDR1 LNHDA and CDR2 SQIVND (reference sequence). CDR3 coding DNA: TGTGCCAGTACGTATACGGGGGTCAATTCACCCCTCCACTTT. This sequence encodes CASTYTGVNSPLHF.

V and J are TRBV4-3 and TRBJ2-7; 7 bases line up with TRBD2. The J segment lost 7 bases and the V segment lost 1 base, leaving 19 bases of the junction unmatched. Germline V gene lookup returns CDR1 LGHNA and CDR2 YSLEER. CDR3 length: 18 residues. CDR3 protein: CASSQARGTGTKYDEQYF. CDR3 bases: TGCGCCAGCAGCCAAGCCCGAGGGACCGGGACTAAGTACGATGAGCAGTACTTC.

The J gene is TRBJ2-7, the V gene TRBV5-1; D unresolved. The length of the CDR3 is 15 residues. Germline loops: CDR1 SGHRS, CDR2 YFSETQ. Trimming left V 0 bases short and J 2 bases short, with 12 bases between. Here the CDR3 reads CASSLEEVSAYEQYF. CDR3 DNA sequence: TGCGCCAGCAGCTTGGAAGAGGTATCTGCCTACGAGCAGTACTTC.

This clone was seen a handful of times. J is TRBJ2-6 and V is TRBV6-1; D unresolved. Deletions cut 1 base from V and 0 bases from J, with 4 bases between. Germline CDR1 MNHNS, CDR2 SASEGT. CDR3 length: 15 residues. The chain's CDR3 is CASSEGGSGANVLTF. CDR3 bases: TGTGCCAGCAGTGAAGGGGGCTCTGGGGCCAACGTCCTGACTTTC.

The chain employs TRBV6-6 and TRBJ2-3, with D possibly matching TRBD1 (6 bases). The CDR3 is 14 residues long. The V gene's germline CDR1 is MNHNY and CDR2 SVGAGI (reference sequence). Between the trimmed V and J ends, which lost 6 bases and 0 bases, there was a span of 10 bases. CDR3 amino acids: CASRDTGSTDTQYF. The CDR3 nucleotides read TGTGCCAGCAGAGATACAGGGAGCACAGATACGCAGTATTTT.

In its sample, this clone was seen once. The chain recombines TRBV19 with TRBJ1-1; D remains unclear. Germline assignment: CDR1 LNHDA and CDR2 SQIVND (reference sequence). V was clipped by 2 bases and J by 2 bases, with 15 bases between them. CDR3 length: 16 amino acids. The chain's CDR3 is CASSIYNTVGNTEAFF. The CDR3 nucleotides are TGTGCCAGTAGTATATACAACACAGTGGGAAACACTGAAGCTTTCTTT.

This clone showed up just once. V is TRBV18 and J is TRBJ2-3; no reliable D call. V lost 6 bases and J 4 bases, leaving 20 bases between the germline ends. The length of the CDR3 is 16 residues. In germline, CDR1 is KGHSH, CDR2 LQKENI. In nucleotides, the CDR3 is TGTGCCAGCTCGCGATACACCATCCTCAGCGCAGATACGCAGTATTTT. It codes for CASSRYTILSADTQYF.

This rearrangement joins TRBV9 to TRBJ1-2; D remains unclear. Trimming pared 0 bases from V and 8 bases from J, leaving 14 bases between. Germline CDR1 is SGDLS and CDR2 is YYNGEE. The CDR3 spans 14 residues. Here the CDR3 reads CASSVGSASLGYTF. In DNA form, the CDR3 reads TGTGCCAGCAGCGTAGGATCAGCCTCATTAGGCTACACCTTC.

This clone was observed a handful of times. The gene calls are TRBV23-1 and TRBJ2-2; D gene uncertain. TRBV23-1 is given ORF status, its function remaining uncertain. Trimming removed 8 bases at V and 2 bases at J, with 3 bases between. The CDR3 contains 11 residues. CDR3 DNA sequence: TGCGCCAGCGAAAACACCGGGGAGCTGTTTTTT. Translation: CASENTGELFF.